A selection of T cell receptor beta chains follows, all from one sample in a study of T cell repertoires in cytomegalovirus infection. MiXCR, applied by TCRdb to the reads, yields one record per CDR3 protein. The sample records about a million distinct CDR3 sequences, about a third being singletons. Their antigen targets remain unknown. The sample consisted of cultured CD8+ T cells from PBMCs, taken from culture after CMV antigen stimulation. Receptors originate from a human donor in good health (CMV status not recorded). Some clones in this sample may be carry-over from other donors' samples. CDR3s include the opening cysteine and the closing phenylalanine or tryptophan. A D gene is named only where the DNA matches it firmly. Size is stated for part of the rows, as once, few or many counts, or as a class when the clone is expanded.

D,J,size,V,CDR3,DNA
.,TRBJ1-3,.,TRBV20-1,CSAMATGTFSGNTIYF,TGCAGTGCTATGGCAACCGGGACCTTCTCTGGAAACACCATATATTTT
TRBD1,TRBJ1-2,.,TRBV7-2,CASRDRAGGYTF,TGTGCCAGCAGGGACAGGGCGGGTGGCTACACCTTC
.,TRBJ2-3,few,TRBV6-6,CASSYEGVGTDTQYF,TGTGCCAGCAGTTACGAAGGGGTGGGCACAGATACGCAGTATTTT
.,TRBJ2-7,few,TRBV10-2,CASGDRPSEQYF,TGCGCCAGCGGAGACCGCCCTTCCGAGCAGTACTTC
.,TRBJ2-2,few,TRBV6-5,CASTKDRSTGELFF,TGTGCCAGCACTAAAGACAGGAGCACCGGGGAGCTGTTTTTT
.,TRBJ2-3,.,TRBV12-5,CASGLTATDTQYF,TGTGCTAGTGGTTTGACAGCAACGGATACGCAGTATTTT
TRBD2,TRBJ2-4,few,TRBV11-2,CASSPQRGVAKNIQYF,TGTGCCAGCAGCCCACAGCGGGGGGTAGCCAAAAACATTCAGTACTTC
.,TRBJ1-2,few,TRBV14,CASSTGTLYGYTF,TGTGCCAGCAGCACCGGGACACTCTATGGCTACACCTTC
.,TRBJ1-6,.,TRBV6-6,CASSRDGVNSPLHF,TGTGCCAGCAGCCGCGACGGGGTTAATTCACCCCTCCACTTT
.,TRBJ2-3,many,TRBV4-1,CASSLRQSDTQYF,TGCGCCAGCAGCCTTCGACAGTCTGATACGCAGTATTTT
TRBD2,TRBJ2-7,.,TRBV19,CASSNGGGEYEQYF,TGTGCCAGTAGTAATGGGGGGGGAGAGTACGAGCAGTACTTC
TRBD2,TRBJ2-3,many,TRBV7-8,CASSSPWGGRRRTDTQYF,TGTGCCAGCAGCTCCCCTTGGGGGGGAAGGCGTCGCACAGATACGCAGTATTTT
TRBD1,TRBJ2-5,few,TRBV28,CASRPDRGMVETQYF,TGTGCCAGCAGACCGGACAGGGGAATGGTAGAGACCCAGTACTTC
.,TRBJ1-1,.,TRBV4-1,CASAIVQGNTEAFF,TGCGCCAGCGCCATCGTACAGGGAAACACTGAAGCTTTCTTT
.,TRBJ2-1,few,TRBV5-1,CASSLGDGDNEQFF,TGCGCCAGCAGCTTGGGGGACGGTGACAATGAGCAGTTCTTC
TRBD1,TRBJ1-3,many,TRBV4-3,CASSFDRGSGNTIYF,TGCGCCAGCAGCTTTGACAGGGGATCTGGAAACACCATATATTTT
.,TRBJ2-2,many,TRBV6-5,CASSYSPGAGELFF,TGTGCCAGCAGTTACTCGCCCGGGGCCGGGGAGCTGTTTTTT
.,TRBJ2-3,.,TRBV27,CASSLSRGRVTDTQYF,TGTGCCAGCAGTTTATCACGGGGGCGCGTGACAGATACGCAGTATTTT